The source of this T cell receptor beta chain is a study of T cells after yellow fever vaccination. TCRdb reprocessed the 5' RACE reads via MiXCR and lists one record per CDR3 protein. This table has nearly 550,000 distinct CDR3 sequences, roughly 19% appearing once. Trimming stripped 3 bases from V and 5 bases from J, with 13 bases between. CDR3 length: 14 amino acids. Germline CDR1 DFQATT, CDR2 SNEGSKA (reference sequence). The input for sequencing was PBMCs, taken 15 days after the yellow fever booster vaccination. The chain has TRBV20-1 and TRBJ2-2; weak D call: TRBD2 (7 bases). The sequence was obtained from a young man who received the YFV17D yellow fever vaccine. CDR3 sequence: CSASPGGVTGELFF. The CDR3 DNA reads TGCAGTGCTAGTCCGGGGGGCGTAACCGGGGAGCTGTTTTTT.